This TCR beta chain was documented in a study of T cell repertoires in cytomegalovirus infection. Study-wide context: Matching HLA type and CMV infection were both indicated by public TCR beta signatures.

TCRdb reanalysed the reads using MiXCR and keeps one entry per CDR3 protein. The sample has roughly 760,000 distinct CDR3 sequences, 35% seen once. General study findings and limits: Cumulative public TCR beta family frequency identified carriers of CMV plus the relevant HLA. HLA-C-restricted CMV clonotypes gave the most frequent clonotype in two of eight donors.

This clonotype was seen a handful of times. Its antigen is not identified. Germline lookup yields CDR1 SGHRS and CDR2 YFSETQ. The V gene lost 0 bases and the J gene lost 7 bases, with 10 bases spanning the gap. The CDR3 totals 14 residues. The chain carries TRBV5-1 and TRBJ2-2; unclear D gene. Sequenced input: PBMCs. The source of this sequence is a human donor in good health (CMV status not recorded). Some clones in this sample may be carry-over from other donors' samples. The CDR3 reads CASSLGVSGGELFF. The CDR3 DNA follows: TGCGCCAGCAGCTTGGGCGTTTCGGGCGGGGAGCTGTTTTTT.